The 26 T cell receptor beta chains presented below share a single source sample, sequenced in a study of shared clonotypes between healthy human individuals (dated by TCRdb to about 2020). Libraries came from the immunoSEQ multiplex PCR assay. TCRdb's version of the immuneACCESS table is confined to in-frame rearrangements and falls short of the full clone set. An unresolved V gene accounts for under half of the shortfall where checked; the remainder is of unknown origin. This sample gives some 2.3 million clones in total; 85% to 95% of them show up just once. The ten largest clones add up to 0.3% to 0.4% of the sample. Sample: naive CD4+ T cells from PBMCs. Per the publication, the cell subset or site label means: CD45RA+ positively selected. The source of these receptors is a man aged 18 to 35 in good health. Some clones in this sample may be carry-over from other donors' samples.

CDR3 bases: TGTGCCAGCTCACCGGGTCAGGGGGCGGCCTGGGGGAGTTTCTTT. This gives the protein CASSPGQGAAWGSFF. The rearrangement uses TRBV18 and TRBJ1-1; 8 bases map to TRBD1. This CDR3 region has 15 residues. Germline CDR1 reads KGHSH; CDR2 reads LQKENI. The trim removed 3 bases at V and 13 bases at J, leaving 16 bases unmatched.

The chain combines TRBV7-3 with TRBJ2-7; 10 positions agree with TRBD2. CDR3 length: 13 residues. V lost 5 bases, J lost 3 bases, and 1 base stayed unmatched. Looked up from germline, CDR1 is SGHTA and CDR2 is FQGTGA. CDR3 sequence (DNA): TGTGCCAGCAGCCGGACTAGCGGCTACGAGCAGTACTTC. Its translation is CASSRTSGYEQYF.

V is TRBV7-9 and J is TRBJ2-2; D gene unclear. The CDR3 consists of 12 residues. The germline gives CDR1 SEHNR, CDR2 FQNEAQ (reference sequence). Trimming took off 7 bases at V and 6 bases at J, with 9 bases between the two ends. CDR3: CASTASSGELFF. In nucleotides, the CDR3 is TGTGCCAGCACTGCATCTTCCGGGGAGCTGTTTTTT.

This rearrangement joins TRBV7-9 to TRBJ2-3; TRBD1 or TRBD2 may be the D gene (5 bases each). The ends were cut back, 2 bases at V and 4 bases at J, with 13 bases in the middle. Germline V gives CDR1 SEHNR, CDR2 FQNEAQ (reference sequence). CDR3 length equals 15 residues. CDR3 bases: TGTGCCAGCAGCTTAATTGGGACGCCTCCAGATACGCAGTATTTT. Translation: CASSLIGTPPDTQYF.

The chain has TRBV7-9 and TRBJ2-5; possibly TRBD1 or TRBD2 for D (5 bases each). Trimming removed 4 bases from V and 3 bases from J, with 15 bases in between. The length of the CDR3 is 15 residues. Germline V gives CDR1 SEHNR, CDR2 FQNEAQ (reference sequence). The CDR3 spells CASSYWTGRKETQYF. Written as DNA, the CDR3 is TGTGCCAGCAGCTACTGGACGGGGCGAAAAGAGACCCAGTACTTC.

The chain uses TRBV7-2 and TRBJ1-1; D not resolved. This CDR3 has 14 amino acids. Trimming took 1 base from V and 5 from J, leaving 11 bases between them. The germline gives CDR1 SGHTA, CDR2 FQGNSA. This chain's CDR3 is CASSLDGRLTEAFF. The DNA of the CDR3 is TGTGCCAGCAGCTTAGACGGTCGGTTGACTGAAGCTTTCTTT.

The V call is TRBV4-1, the J call TRBJ1-3; possibly TRBD1 for D (5 bases). The V end lost 4 bases, the J end lost 0 bases, and 16 bases lay between the germline ends. The CDR3 runs to 17 residues. CDR1 and CDR2 from the germline V gene are MGHRA and YSYEKL. Here the CDR3 DNA reads TGCGCCAGCAGCCTTCAGACAGACACCGTCTCTGGAAACACCATATATTTT. It translates to CASSLQTDTVSGNTIYF.

This clone was seen a single time. V usage is TRBV19 and J usage is TRBJ1-2; possibly TRBD1 for D (5 bases). Trimming took off 3 bases at V and 4 bases at J, with 6 bases between the two ends. Germline V CDR1 and CDR2: LNHDA, SQIVND (reference sequence). This CDR3 has 12 residues. The DNA for the CDR3 is TGTGCCAGTAGTATGGGGACCTATGGCTACACCTTC. Residues: CASSMGTYGYTF.

The V call is TRBV4-1, the J call TRBJ1-6, with 10 bases identical to TRBD1. Germline loops: CDR1 MGHRA, CDR2 YSYEKL. The CDR3 contains 17 residues. J lost 10 bases, V lost 0 bases, and 9 bases had no gene match. The CDR3 DNA is TGCGCCAGCAGCCAAGAGGGAGGGGGACAGGGGAGGTCACCCCTCCACTTT. Translated, it gives CASSQEGGGQGRSPLHF.

This sequence joins TRBV7-2 and TRBJ2-3; D may match TRBD1 or TRBD2 (7 bases each). The CDR3 consists of 16 residues. Trimming cost V 5 bases and J 4 bases, with 19 bases left between them. The germline CDR1 and CDR2 sequences are SGHTA and FQGNSA. CDR3 DNA sequence: TGTGCCAGCAGCCTCGGGGGGAGGGGGCTCCCAGATACGCAGTATTTT. Translated: CASSLGGRGLPDTQYF. The full variable domain, completed using reference TRBV7-2 and TRBJ2-3, is GAGVSQSPSNKVTEKGKDVELRCDPISGHTALYWYRQSLGQGLEFLIYFQGNSAPDKSGLPSDRFSAERTGGSVSTLTIQRTQQEDSAVYLCASSLGGRGLPDTQYFGPGTRLTVL.

This sequence joins TRBV28 and TRBJ1-1; D is possibly TRBD1 (6 bases). The CDR3 is 12 amino acids. Germline CDR1 MDHEN, CDR2 SYDVKM. Trimming cost V 3 bases and J 8 bases, with 10 bases left between them. The CDR3 nucleotides read TGTGCCAGCAGTTTGGCGGACAGAGAAGCTTTCTTT. Its translation: CASSLADREAFF.

This clone occurred once. This chain uses TRBV28 with TRBJ2-3; a weak D match, TRBD1 (5 bases). Germline assignment: CDR1 MDHEN and CDR2 SYDVKM. V was pared by 6 bases and J by 2 bases, with 12 bases between. The CDR3 has 14 amino acids. CDR3 sequence (DNA): TGTGCCAGCAGCCAAACAGGATCCACAGATACGCAGTATTTT. It specifies CASSQTGSTDTQYF.

The chain uses TRBV6-1 and TRBJ2-1, with 8 bases fitting TRBD1. Germline V CDR1 and CDR2: MNHNS, SASEGT. The V segment lost 7 bases and the J segment 5 bases; nucleotides outside the gene matches: 4. The CDR3 sequence is 13 residues long. The CDR3, as DNA: TGTGCCAGCAAGGACAGGGTTGACAATGAGCAGTTCTTC. Translated, it gives CASKDRVDNEQFF.

CDR3 sequence reads: CASSDGAQGRANYGYTF. The CDR3 region has the DNA TGTGCCAGCAGTGACGGGGCTCAGGGCCGAGCTAACTATGGCTACACCTTC. This chain connects TRBV28 to TRBJ1-2; TRBD1 might be the D (5 bases). The CDR3 loop spans 17 amino acids. CDR1 MDHEN and CDR2 SYDVKM come from the germline V gene. Trimming cost V 5 bases and J 0 bases, with 19 bases left between them.

This chain joins TRBV9 and TRBJ2-7, with 7 bases identical to TRBD2. Germline lookup yields CDR1 SGDLS and CDR2 YYNGEE. Germline trimming cut 0 bases from V and 3 bases from J; bases unmatched to any gene: 6. This CDR3 comprises 15 residues. In DNA form, the CDR3 reads TGTGCCAGCAGCGTAGCTACCGGACTAGTCTACGAGCAGTACTTC. Residues: CASSVATGLVYEQYF.

CDR3 nucleotide sequence: TGCGCCAGCAGCCAAGATCTTAGTCAGCCCCAGCATTTT. Translation: CASSQDLSQPQHF. The chain employs TRBV4-3 and TRBJ1-5; D gene uncertain. CDR3 length equals 13 residues. V was trimmed by 0 bases and J by 6 bases, leaving 6 bases between them. CDR1 LGHNA and CDR2 YSLEER come from the germline V gene.

Comments on this clone: Distinct nucleotide sequences in the sample also encode this CDR3. The rearrangement uses TRBV28 and TRBJ2-7, with 8 bases matching TRBD1. V lost 6 bases to trimming and J lost 3 bases; unmatched junction nucleotides: 10. This CDR3 has 15 residues. The germline V gene encodes CDR1 MDHEN and CDR2 SYDVKM. The CDR3 region has the DNA TGTGCCAGCAGCCCAACTGACAGGGGACTCTACGAGCAGTACTTC. Translating it yields CASSPTDRGLYEQYF.

The V gene is TRBV7-6, the J gene TRBJ2-1, with D possibly called TRBD1 or TRBD2 (5 bases each). CDR3 size: 14 residues. V lost 2 bases and J lost 8, with 13 bases in between. Germline CDR1 reads SGHVS; CDR2 reads FNYEAQ. The CDR3 DNA is TGTGCCAGCAGCTTATTCTGGGACGGTGATGAGCAGTTCTTC. Residues: CASSLFWDGDEQFF.

This clone was seen a few times. The rearrangement joins TRBV7-7 to TRBJ1-4, with D unresolved. Per the germline V gene, CDR1 is SSHAT and CDR2 is FNYEAQ (reference sequence). The CDR3 sequence is 14 residues long. The V end was cut by 5 bases, the J end by 7 bases, with 14 bases between. The CDR3 DNA follows: TGTGCCAGCAGCCCAACAGCTTCCCGTGAAAAACTGTTTTTT. Residues: CASSPTASREKLFF.

V and J are TRBV7-9 and TRBJ2-5; 9 positions match TRBD2. The CDR3 covers 14 residues. V shed 5 bases and J 7 bases; nucleotides not matched to a gene: 8. Germline V CDR1 and CDR2: SEHNR, FQNEAQ (reference sequence). CDR3 residues: CASSPGLAGRTQYF. In nucleotides, the CDR3 is TGTGCCAGCAGCCCGGGACTAGCAGGGAGGACCCAGTACTTC.

This clone was seen only once. This sequence joins TRBV28 and TRBJ1-1; D remains unclear. The germline CDR1 and CDR2 sequences are MDHEN and SYDVKM. Trimming removed 4 bases from V and 7 bases from J, with 16 bases in between. The CDR3 is 14 amino acids. In DNA form, the CDR3 reads TGTGCCAGCAGTTCCCCCGGAGGACCAATTGAAGCTTTCTTT. As protein: CASSSPGGPIEAFF. The whole variable domain, filled in from reference TRBV28 and TRBJ1-1, reads DVKVTQSSRYLVKRTGEKVFLECVQDMDHENMFWYRQDPGLGLRLIYFSYDVKMKEKGDIPEGYSVSREKKERFSLILESASTNQTSMYLCASSSPGGPIEAFFGQGTRLTVV.

V is TRBV28 and J is TRBJ2-1; unclear D gene. Trimming left V 4 bases short and J 7 bases short, with 17 bases between. Germline values: CDR1 MDHEN, CDR2 SYDVKM. CDR3 length: 15 amino acids. The CDR3 DNA sequence: TGTGCCAGCAGTTCGGTGTTGGACCTTAGGAATGAGCAGTTCTTC. This sequence encodes CASSSVLDLRNEQFF.

J is TRBJ2-3 and V is TRBV11-1; D is unclear. The CDR3 extends over 13 amino acids. Germline V gives CDR1 SGHAT, CDR2 FQDESV (reference sequence). V lost 5 bases and J lost 6, with 12 bases in between. The CDR3 here is CASSPRYGDTQYF. In nucleotides, the CDR3 is TGTGCCAGCAGCCCCCGGTACGGTGATACGCAGTATTTT.

The chain couples TRBV19 to TRBJ1-4; TRBD1 is a possible D gene (5 bases). With 1 base removed from V and 7 bases from J, the gap between germline ends came to 13 bases. Germline V gene lookup returns CDR1 LNHDA and CDR2 SQIVND (reference sequence). This CDR3 has 15 amino acids. DNA of the CDR3: TGTGCCAGTAGTATAGTTCCCGGGACTCTTGAAAAACTGTTTTTT. This codes for CASSIVPGTLEKLFF.

The chain uses TRBV6-1 and TRBJ1-3; 11 bases line up with TRBD1. Trimming at V came to 2 bases and at J to 0 bases, leaving 3 bases not matched to a gene. This CDR3 spans 17 amino acids. Germline CDR1 reads MNHNS; CDR2 reads SASEGT. The CDR3 nucleotides are TGTGCCAGCAGTGAATGGACAGGGGGCCACTCTGGAAACACCATATATTTT. It specifies CASSEWTGGHSGNTIYF.

V gene TRBV7-3 combines with J gene TRBJ2-3, with D tentatively TRBD2 (6 bases). This CDR3 region has 16 residues. The V end was cut by 1 base, the J end by 5 bases, with 16 bases between. Germline CDR1 and CDR2: SGHTA and FQGTGA. CDR3 nucleotide sequence: TGTGCCAGCAGCTTAAACCTAGCGCCCCCGGTAGATACGCAGTATTTT. It encodes CASSLNLAPPVDTQYF.